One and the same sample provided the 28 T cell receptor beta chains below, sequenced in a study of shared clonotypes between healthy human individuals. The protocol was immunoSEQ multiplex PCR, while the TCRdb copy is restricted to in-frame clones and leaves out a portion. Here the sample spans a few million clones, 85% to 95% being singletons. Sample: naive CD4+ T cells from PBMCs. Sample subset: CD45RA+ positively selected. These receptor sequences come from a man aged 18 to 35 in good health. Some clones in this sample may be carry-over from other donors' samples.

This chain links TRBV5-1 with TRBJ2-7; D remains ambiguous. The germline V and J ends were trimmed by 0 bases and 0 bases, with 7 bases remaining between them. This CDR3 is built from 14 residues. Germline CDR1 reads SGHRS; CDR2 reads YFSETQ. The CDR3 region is CASSLDHYSYEQYF. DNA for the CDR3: TGCGCCAGCAGCTTGGACCACTACTCCTACGAGCAGTACTTC.

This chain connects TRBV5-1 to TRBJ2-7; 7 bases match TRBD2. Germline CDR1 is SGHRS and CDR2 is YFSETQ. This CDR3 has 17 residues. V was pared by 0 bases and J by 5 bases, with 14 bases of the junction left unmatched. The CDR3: CASSLVPGGGGMDEQYF. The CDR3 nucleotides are TGCGCCAGCAGCTTGGTTCCGGGGGGAGGAGGTATGGACGAGCAGTACTTC.

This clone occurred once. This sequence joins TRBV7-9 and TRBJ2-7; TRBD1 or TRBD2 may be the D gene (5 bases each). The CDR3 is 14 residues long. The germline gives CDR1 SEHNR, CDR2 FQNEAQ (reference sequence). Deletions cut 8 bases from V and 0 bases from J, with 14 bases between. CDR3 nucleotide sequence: TGTGCCAGCGTACGGGACCGCCACTCCTACGAGCAGTACTTC. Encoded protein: CASVRDRHSYEQYF.

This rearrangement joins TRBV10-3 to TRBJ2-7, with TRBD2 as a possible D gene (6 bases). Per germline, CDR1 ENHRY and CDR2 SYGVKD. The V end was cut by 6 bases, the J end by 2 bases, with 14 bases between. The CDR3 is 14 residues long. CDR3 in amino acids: CAIRPGESTYEQYF. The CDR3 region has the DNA TGTGCCATCAGACCGGGAGAGTCCACCTACGAGCAGTACTTC.

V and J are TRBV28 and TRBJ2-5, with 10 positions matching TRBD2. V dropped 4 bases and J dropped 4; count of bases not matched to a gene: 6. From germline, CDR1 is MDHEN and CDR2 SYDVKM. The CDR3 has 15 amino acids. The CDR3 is CASSSTRLAGETQYF. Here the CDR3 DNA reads TGTGCCAGCAGTTCGACCAGACTAGCGGGAGAGACCCAGTACTTC. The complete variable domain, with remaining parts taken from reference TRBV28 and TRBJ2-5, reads DVKVTQSSRYLVKRTGEKVFLECVQDMDHENMFWYRQDPGLGLRLIYFSYDVKMKEKGDIPEGYSVSREKKERFSLILESASTNQTSMYLCASSSTRLAGETQYFGPGTRLLVL.

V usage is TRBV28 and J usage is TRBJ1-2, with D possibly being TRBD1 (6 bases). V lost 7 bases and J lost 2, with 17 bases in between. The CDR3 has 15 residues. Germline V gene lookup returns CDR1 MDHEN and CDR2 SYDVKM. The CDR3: CASNAATGINYGYTF. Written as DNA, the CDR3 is TGTGCCAGCAACGCGGCCACAGGGATCAACTATGGCTACACCTTC.

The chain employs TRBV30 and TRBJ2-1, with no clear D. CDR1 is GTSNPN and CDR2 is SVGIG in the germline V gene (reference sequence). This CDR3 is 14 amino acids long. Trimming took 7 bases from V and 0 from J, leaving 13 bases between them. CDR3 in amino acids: CAFRPRSSYNEQFF. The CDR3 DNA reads TGTGCCTTCCGACCTCGGAGCTCCTACAATGAGCAGTTCTTC.

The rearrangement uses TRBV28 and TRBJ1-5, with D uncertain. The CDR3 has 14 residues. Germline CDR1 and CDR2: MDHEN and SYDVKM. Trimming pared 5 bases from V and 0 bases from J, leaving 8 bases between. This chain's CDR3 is CASSQGNSNQPQHF. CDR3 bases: TGTGCCAGCAGTCAAGGCAATAGCAATCAGCCCCAGCATTTT.

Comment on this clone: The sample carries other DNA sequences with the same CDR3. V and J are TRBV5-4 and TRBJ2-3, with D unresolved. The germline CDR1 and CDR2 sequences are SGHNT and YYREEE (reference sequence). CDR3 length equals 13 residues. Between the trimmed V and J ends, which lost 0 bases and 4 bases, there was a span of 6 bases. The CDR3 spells CASSLGGADTQYF. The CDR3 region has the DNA TGTGCCAGCAGCTTGGGTGGGGCAGATACGCAGTATTTT.

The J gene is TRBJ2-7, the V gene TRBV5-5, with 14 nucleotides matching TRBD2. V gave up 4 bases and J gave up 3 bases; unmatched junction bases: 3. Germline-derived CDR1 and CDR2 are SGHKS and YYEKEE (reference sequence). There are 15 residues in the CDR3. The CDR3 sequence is CASSRGLAGGYEQYF. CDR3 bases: TGTGCCAGCAGCAGAGGACTAGCGGGGGGCTACGAGCAGTACTTC.

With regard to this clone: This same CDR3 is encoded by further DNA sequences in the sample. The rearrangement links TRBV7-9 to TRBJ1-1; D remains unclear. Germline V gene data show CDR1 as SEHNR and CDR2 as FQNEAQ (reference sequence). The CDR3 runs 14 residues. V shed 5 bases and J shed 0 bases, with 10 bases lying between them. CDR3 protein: CASSPTGVNTEAFF. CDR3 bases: TGTGCCAGCAGCCCCACCGGGGTGAACACTGAAGCTTTCTTT.

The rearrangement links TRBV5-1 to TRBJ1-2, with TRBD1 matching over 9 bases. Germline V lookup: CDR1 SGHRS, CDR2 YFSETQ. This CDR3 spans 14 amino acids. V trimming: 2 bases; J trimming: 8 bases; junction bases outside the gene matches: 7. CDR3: CASSFNPGQGGYTF. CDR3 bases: TGCGCCAGCAGCTTTAACCCGGGACAGGGCGGCTACACCTTC.

The CDR3 is CAGKLQGDYGYTF. The CDR3 nucleotides read TGTGCCGGCAAACTTCAGGGGGACTATGGCTACACCTTC. The V gene is TRBV28, the J gene TRBJ1-2; TRBD1 agrees at 7 bases. CDR3 length equals 13 residues. The germline CDR1 and CDR2 sequences are MDHEN and SYDVKM. V lost 11 bases and J lost 3; bases outside the gene matches: 9.

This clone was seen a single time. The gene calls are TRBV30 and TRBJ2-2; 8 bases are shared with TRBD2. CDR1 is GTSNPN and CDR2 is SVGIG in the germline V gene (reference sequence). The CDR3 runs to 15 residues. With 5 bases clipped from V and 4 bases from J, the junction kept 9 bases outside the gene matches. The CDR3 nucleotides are TGTGCCTGGGGCGGGCTAGCGGGTAGCACCGGGGAGCTGTTTTTT. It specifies CAWGGLAGSTGELFF.

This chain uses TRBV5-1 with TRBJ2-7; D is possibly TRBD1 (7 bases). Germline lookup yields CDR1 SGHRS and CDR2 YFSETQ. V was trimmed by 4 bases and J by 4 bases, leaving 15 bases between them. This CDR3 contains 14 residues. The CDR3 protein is CASSLGGTEYEQYF. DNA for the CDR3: TGCGCCAGCAGCCTTGGAGGGACAGAGTACGAGCAGTACTTC.

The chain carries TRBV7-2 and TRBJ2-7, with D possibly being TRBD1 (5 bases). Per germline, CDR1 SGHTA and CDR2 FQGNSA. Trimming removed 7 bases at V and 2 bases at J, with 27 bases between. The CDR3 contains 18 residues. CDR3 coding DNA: TGTGCCAGCAACATAAGGGGTGCGGTCCAGGGATGGGCCTACGAGCAGTACTTC. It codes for CASNIRGAVQGWAYEQYF.

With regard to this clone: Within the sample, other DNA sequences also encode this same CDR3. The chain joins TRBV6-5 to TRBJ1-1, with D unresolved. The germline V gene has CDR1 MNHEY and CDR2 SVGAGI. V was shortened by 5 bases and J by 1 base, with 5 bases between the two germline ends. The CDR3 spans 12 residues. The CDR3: CASSQRNTEAFF. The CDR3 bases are TGTGCCAGCAGTCAAAGGAACACTGAAGCTTTCTTT.

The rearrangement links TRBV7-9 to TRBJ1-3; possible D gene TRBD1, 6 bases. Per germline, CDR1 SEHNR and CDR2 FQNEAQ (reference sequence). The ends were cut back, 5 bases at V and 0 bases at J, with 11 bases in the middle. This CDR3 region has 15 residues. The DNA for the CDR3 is TGTGCCAGCAGCCCCCGGACAGTCTCTGGAAACACCATATATTTT. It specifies CASSPRTVSGNTIYF.

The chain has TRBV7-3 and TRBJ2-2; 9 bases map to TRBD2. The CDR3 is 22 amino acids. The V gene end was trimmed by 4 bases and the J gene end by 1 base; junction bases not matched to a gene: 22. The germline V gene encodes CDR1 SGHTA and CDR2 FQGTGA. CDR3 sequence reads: CASSSPGHNTSGRTMNTGELFF. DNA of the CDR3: TGTGCCAGCAGCTCCCCCGGACACAATACTAGCGGGCGCACGATGAACACCGGGGAGCTGTTTTTT.

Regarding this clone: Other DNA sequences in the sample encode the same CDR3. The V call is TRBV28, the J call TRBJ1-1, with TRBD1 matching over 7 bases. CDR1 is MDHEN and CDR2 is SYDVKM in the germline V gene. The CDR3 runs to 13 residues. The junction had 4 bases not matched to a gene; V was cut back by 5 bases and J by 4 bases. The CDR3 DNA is TGTGCCAGCAGTCCCAGGGGGGGCACTGAAGCTTTCTTT. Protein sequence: CASSPRGGTEAFF.

The CDR3 nucleotides are TGTGCCAGCAGCGACACCGGGACGGGCTATGGCTACACCTTC. Translating gives CASSDTGTGYGYTF. J is TRBJ1-2 and V is TRBV5-4; perhaps TRBD1 as D (5 bases). Trimming pared 4 bases from V and 4 bases from J, leaving 14 bases between. CDR1 SGHNT and CDR2 YYREEE come from the germline V gene (reference sequence). CDR3 length equals 14 residues.

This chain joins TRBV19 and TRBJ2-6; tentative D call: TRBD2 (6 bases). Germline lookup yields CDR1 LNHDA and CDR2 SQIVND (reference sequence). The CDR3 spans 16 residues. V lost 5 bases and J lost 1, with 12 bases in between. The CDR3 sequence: CASSPGVRSGANVLTF. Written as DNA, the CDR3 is TGTGCCAGTAGTCCGGGAGTCAGGTCTGGGGCCAACGTCCTGACTTTC.

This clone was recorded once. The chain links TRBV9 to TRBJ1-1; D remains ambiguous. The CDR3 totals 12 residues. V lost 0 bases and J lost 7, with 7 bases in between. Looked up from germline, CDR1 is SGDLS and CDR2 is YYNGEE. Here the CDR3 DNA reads TGTGCCAGCAGCGTAGACAGACGTGAAGCTTTCTTT. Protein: CASSVDRREAFF.

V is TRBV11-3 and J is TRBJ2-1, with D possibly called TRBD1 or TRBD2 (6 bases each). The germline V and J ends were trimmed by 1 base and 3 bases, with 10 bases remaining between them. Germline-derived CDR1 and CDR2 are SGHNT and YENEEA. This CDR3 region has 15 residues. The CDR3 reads CASSLGGAVYNEQFF. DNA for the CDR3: TGTGCCAGCAGCTTAGGGGGGGCGGTCTACAATGAGCAGTTCTTC.

CDR3 sequence (DNA): TGTGCCAGCAGTTTGAGGACAGGGGGCTTGGATACGCAGTATTTT. Its protein product is CASSLRTGGLDTQYF. The rearrangement uses TRBV28 and TRBJ2-3; 11 bases map to TRBD1. CDR3 size: 15 residues. The germline V gene has CDR1 MDHEN and CDR2 SYDVKM. J was trimmed by 6 bases and V by 3 bases; bases with no gene match: 5.

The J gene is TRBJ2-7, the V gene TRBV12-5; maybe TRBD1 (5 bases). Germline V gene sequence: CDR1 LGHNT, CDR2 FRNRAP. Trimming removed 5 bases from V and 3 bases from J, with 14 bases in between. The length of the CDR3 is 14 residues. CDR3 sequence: CASGQQGICYEQYF. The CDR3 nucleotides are TGTGCTAGTGGTCAGCAGGGAATTTGCTACGAGCAGTACTTC.

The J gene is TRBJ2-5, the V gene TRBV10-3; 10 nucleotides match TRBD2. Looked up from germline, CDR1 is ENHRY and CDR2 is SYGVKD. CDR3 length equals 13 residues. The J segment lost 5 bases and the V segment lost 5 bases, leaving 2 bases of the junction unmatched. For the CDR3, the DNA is TGTGCCATCAGTCTAGCGGGAGAGGAGACCCAGTACTTC. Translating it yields CAISLAGEETQYF.

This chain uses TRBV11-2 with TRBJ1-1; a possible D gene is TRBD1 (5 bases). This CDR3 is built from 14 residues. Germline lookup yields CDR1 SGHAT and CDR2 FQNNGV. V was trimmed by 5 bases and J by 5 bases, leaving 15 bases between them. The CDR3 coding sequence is TGTGCCAGCAGCAAGGGGTTGTGGGAAACTGAAGCTTTCTTT. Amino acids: CASSKGLWETEAFF.